This paragraph covers one T cell receptor (beta chain) sequence. Its matching antigen is unknown. Germline and junction disagree at one end, which may indicate a read error. The lymph nodes were axillary draining lymph nodes from breast cancer patients. These data originate in a study of breast tumors, draining lymph nodes, adjacent tissues. Overall study results and limits: Compared with basal-like, luminal-like tumors shared significantly more repertoire with nontumor tissue. That most tumor T cells come from lymph nodes remained unproven. Findings are consistent with lymph node origin and intratumoral expansion of most tumor T cells. Tumor TCR diversity was below lymph nodes but above nontumor tissue.

One entry per CDR3 protein, called by TCRdb with MiXCR from the multiplex PCR reads. The sample carries approximately 300,000 distinct CDR3 sequences, over 30% recorded once. This CDR3 contains 16 residues. Germline-derived CDR1 and CDR2 are SGHAT and FQNNGV. The chain links TRBV11-2 to TRBJ2-5; D is perhaps TRBD2 (6 bases). Material: axillary lymph node tissue. This clonotype was sampled from a female donor with breast cancer. Some clones in this sample may be carry-over from other donors' samples. The CDR3 reads CASSTTRGTLQETRYF. The DNA of the CDR3 is TGTGCCAGCAGCACCACTCGCGGGACTCTCCAAGAGACCCGGTACTTC.